This section outlines one TCR beta chain sequence together with its context. Looked up from germline, CDR1 is PRHDT and CDR2 is FYEKMQ (reference sequence). This CDR3 is built from 16 residues. Trimming removed 3 bases from V and 2 bases from J, with 15 bases in between. Original data processing: For nucleated cells, counts were estimated from reference gene primer amplification. Assay: immunoSEQ multiplex PCR; the TCRdb copy retains only in-frame clones and omits some. V, J and clone size are taken as reported in that table, and D and trimming were inferred from the DNA itself. There are roughly 100,000 clones in the sample; roughly four fifths occur only once, and approximately 9% lies in the top ten. This entry is derived from a study of blood T cell repertoires in COVID-19. Study overall: Whether acute or convalescent, the COVID-19 samples came from the United States, Italy and Spain.

The sequenced sample was peripheral blood. The chain combines TRBV13 with TRBJ2-3; D possibly corresponds to TRBD2 (7 bases). The receptor was isolated from a woman aged 70 to 79 with acute or convalescent COVID-19. The CDR3 loop is CASSLGGAGDTDTQYF. CDR3 nucleotides: TGTGCCAGCAGCTTGGGGGGGGCCGGTGACACAGATACGCAGTATTTT.